A selection of T cell receptor beta chains follows, all from one sample in a study of early stage breast cancer tumors. The protocol was immunoSEQ multiplex PCR, while the TCRdb copy is restricted to in-frame clones and leaves out a portion. The sample has roughly 49,000 clones, approximately 78% seen once; the top ten hold 3% to 4%. The sample taken for sequencing was blood. All receptors derive from a person between 35 and 49 years old with breast cancer. Each CDR3 is given with its conserved first and last residue. D genes are given only for firm matches. Not all rows give a size; the values are once, few, many and, for expanded clones, a class.

TRBJ1-1	-	TRBD1	TRBV10-3	CAIGPNNQGAKEAFF	TGTGCCATTGGCCCGAATAATCAGGGGGCGAAAGAAGCTTTCTTT
TRBJ2-7	-	-	TRBV6-5	CASSRGQSYEQYF	TGTGCCAGCAGCAGGGGACAATCCTACGAGCAGTACTTC
TRBJ1-1	-	TRBD1	TRBV27	CASSAYRGRNTEAFF	TGTGCCAGCAGTGCCTACAGGGGAAGGAACACTGAAGCTTTCTTT
TRBJ2-2	few	-	TRBV5-4	CASRGGTGELFF	TGTGCCAGCAGAGGGGGGACCGGGGAGCTGTTTTTT
TRBJ2-5	-	-	TRBV18	CASSPPTATETQYF	TGTGCCAGCTCACCACCCACGGCTACCGAGACCCAGTACTTC
TRBJ1-2	-	-	TRBV11-3	CASSFLQENYGYTF	TGTGCCAGCAGCTTTCTGCAGGAAAACTATGGCTACACCTTC
TRBJ2-2	-	-	TRBV7-7	CASSLGLNTGELFF	TGTGCTAGCAGCTTGGGACTGAACACCGGGGAGCTGTTTTTT
TRBJ2-3	-	-	TRBV21-1	CASSMGLAGGPTDTQYF	TGTGCCAGCAGCATGGGACTAGCGGGAGGGCCGACAGATACGCAGTATTTT
TRBJ2-7	-	TRBD2	TRBV11-2	CASSPIAGAASYEQYF	TGTGCCAGCAGCCCTATAGCGGGAGCGGCCTCCTACGAGCAGTACTTC
TRBJ2-7	-	-	TRBV27	CASSLLTGVGEQYF	TGTGCCAGCAGTCTCTTGACAGGAGTAGGCGAGCAGTACTTC
TRBJ2-7	-	TRBD2	TRBV4-1	CASSRDSNSGMAYEQYF	TGCGCCAGCAGCCGGGACTCAAATAGCGGGATGGCCTACGAGCAGTACTTC
TRBJ2-3	-	-	TRBV6-1	CASSGWDSYTDTQYF	TGTGCCAGCAGTGGATGGGACTCCTACACAGATACGCAGTATTTT
TRBJ2-7	-	-	TRBV6-1	CASSRAGPGEQYF	TGTGCCAGCAGTCGGGCAGGGCCGGGCGAGCAGTACTTC
TRBJ1-2	-	TRBD1	TRBV9	CASSTPTGGNYGYTF	TGTGCCAGCAGCACCCCGACAGGGGGCAACTATGGCTACACCTTC
TRBJ1-2	few	-	TRBV7-2	CASSLVRDYGYTF	TGTGCCAGCAGCTTAGTTCGGGACTATGGCTACACCTTC
TRBJ2-3	-	TRBD2	TRBV5-1	CASSLLSGRADTQYF	TGCGCCAGCAGCTTGTTATCCGGGAGGGCAGATACGCAGTATTTT
TRBJ2-7	once	TRBD1	TRBV5-5	CASSSDRGPYEQYF	TGTGCCAGCAGCTCGGACAGGGGCCCCTACGAGCAGTACTTC
TRBJ1-1	few	-	TRBV14	CASGVGTEAFF	TGTGCCAGCGGAGTAGGGACTGAAGCTTTCTTT
TRBJ2-1	-	-	TRBV27	CASRYDEPSYNEQFF	TGTGCCAGTCGATATGATGAGCCATCCTACAATGAGCAGTTCTTC
TRBJ2-1	-	-	TRBV19	CASSMGRIRRNEQFF	TGTGCCAGTAGTATGGGCAGAATACGACGCAATGAGCAGTTCTTC
TRBJ2-5	-	-	TRBV30	CAWSRRGAGETQYF	TGTGCCTGGAGTCGCCGGGGGGCCGGAGAGACCCAGTACTTC
TRBJ2-7	-	TRBD2	TRBV2	CASSEVAGTYEQYF	TGTGCCAGCAGTGAAGTAGCGGGCACCTACGAGCAGTACTTC
TRBJ2-5	-	-	TRBV6-5	CASSSGSLVGETQYF	TGTGCCAGCAGTTCCGGTTCTTTAGTAGGAGAGACCCAGTACTTC
TRBJ1-4	-	-	TRBV5-1	CASRLGRDAGNNEKLFF	TGCGCCAGCAGATTGGGACGGGACGCGGGCAATAATGAAAAACTGTTTTTT
TRBJ1-5	once	TRBD1	TRBV30	CAWGSTGGNQPQHF	TGTGCCTGGGGGTCGACAGGGGGCAATCAGCCCCAGCATTTT
TRBJ1-3	-	-	TRBV19	CASSPLDRRSTGNTIYF	TGTGCCAGTAGTCCCCTGGACAGAAGATCCACCGGAAACACCATATATTTT
TRBJ2-1	-	-	TRBV14	CASSQVRMAWTPNNEQFF	TGTGCCAGCAGCCAAGTACGTATGGCCTGGACCCCTAACAATGAGCAGTTCTTC
TRBJ2-2	once	-	TRBV6-6	CASSDPGPTAGELFF	TGTGCCAGCAGCGACCCGGGACCCACAGCCGGGGAGCTGTTTTTT
TRBJ2-2	-	-	TRBV5-4	CASSPANLVGELFF	TGTGCCAGCAGCCCCGCGAATTTGGTCGGGGAGCTGTTTTTT
TRBJ1-2	-	-	TRBV5-1	CASSPWGGAENYGYTF	TGCGCCAGCAGCCCCTGGGGGGGGGCGGAAAACTATGGCTACACCTTC
TRBJ1-1	-	TRBD1	TRBV7-9	CASSSGQGAGEAFF	TGTGCCAGCAGCTCGGGACAGGGGGCCGGTGAAGCTTTCTTT
TRBJ2-3	once	-	TRBV2	CASLIADTQYF	TGTGCCAGCCTTATCGCAGATACGCAGTATTTT